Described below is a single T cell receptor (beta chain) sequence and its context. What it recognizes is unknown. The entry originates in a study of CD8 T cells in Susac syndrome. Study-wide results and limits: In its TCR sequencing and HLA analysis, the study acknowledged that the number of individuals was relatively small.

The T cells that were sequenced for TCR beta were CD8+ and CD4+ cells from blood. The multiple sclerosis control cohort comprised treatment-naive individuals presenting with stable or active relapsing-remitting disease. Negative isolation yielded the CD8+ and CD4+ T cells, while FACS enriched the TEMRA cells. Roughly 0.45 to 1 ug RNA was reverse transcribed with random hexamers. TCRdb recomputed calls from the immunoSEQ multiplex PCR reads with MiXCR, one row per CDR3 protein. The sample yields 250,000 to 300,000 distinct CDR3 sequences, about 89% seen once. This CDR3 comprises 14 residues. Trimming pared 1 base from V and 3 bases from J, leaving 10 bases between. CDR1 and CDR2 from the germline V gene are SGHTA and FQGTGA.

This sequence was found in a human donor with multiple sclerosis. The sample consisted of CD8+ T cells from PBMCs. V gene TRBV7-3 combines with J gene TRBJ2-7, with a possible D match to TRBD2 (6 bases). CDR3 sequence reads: CASSLSGGNYEQYF. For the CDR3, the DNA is TGTGCCAGCAGCTTAAGCGGCGGGAACTACGAGCAGTACTTC. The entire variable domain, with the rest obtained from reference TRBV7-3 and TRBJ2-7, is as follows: GAGVSQTPSNKVTEKGKYVELRCDPISGHTALYWYRQSLGQGPEFLIYFQGTGAADDSGLPNDRFFAVRPEGSVSTLKIQRTERGDSAVYLCASSLSGGNYEQYFGPGTRLTVT.